Below are 10 T cell receptor beta chains sequenced from a single sample in a study of blood T cell repertoires in COVID-19. Profiling relied on immunoSEQ multiplex PCR, and the TCRdb table lists in-frame clones only, not all of them. The sample lists 250,000 to 350,000 clones, approximately 90% occurring once. The sequenced material came from PBMCs or T cells enriched from blood (not recorded which). The receptors shown here come from a woman aged 18-30 years who had recovered from COVID-19.

The chain joins TRBV3-1 (or the pseudogene TRBV3-2) to TRBJ2-7; TRBD1 might be the D (6 bases). Germline values: CDR1 LGHDT, CDR2 YNNKEL (reference sequence). The CDR3 is 14 amino acids. V lost 4 bases, J lost 3 bases, and 13 bases lay in between. The CDR3 DNA sequence: TGTGCCAGCAGCCCAGTGGGACAAGACTACGAGCAGTACTTC. Its protein product is CASSPVGQDYEQYF.

The gene calls are TRBV18 and TRBJ1-6; 7 bases line up with TRBD1. V was pared by 7 bases and J by 9 bases, with 12 bases of the junction left unmatched. CDR1 is KGHSH and CDR2 is LQKENI in the germline V gene. The CDR3 spans 15 residues. The CDR3 coding sequence is TGTGCCAGCTGGGGGACAGCCGAACAAAGTTCACCCCTCCACTTT. Translated: CASWGTAEQSSPLHF.

The chain employs TRBV7-8 and TRBJ2-5; D gene ambiguous. The CDR3 sequence is 11 residues long. Per the germline V gene, CDR1 is SGHVS and CDR2 is FQNEAQ. Between the trimmed V and J ends, which lost 5 bases and 5 bases, there was a span of 6 bases. The CDR3 DNA follows: TGTGCCAGCAGCCTACTGGAGACCCAGTACTTC. Its translation is CASSLLETQYF.

The chain has TRBV19 and TRBJ1-4, with D uncertain. Germline CDR1 and CDR2: LNHDA and SQIVND (reference sequence). The CDR3 has 14 amino acids. V was clipped by 4 bases and J by 0 bases, with 6 bases between them. The CDR3 loop reads CASSTAATNEKLFF. CDR3 sequence (DNA): TGTGCCAGTAGTACTGCGGCAACTAATGAAAAACTGTTTTTT.

This chain connects TRBV5-1 to TRBJ2-2; 9 bases are shared with TRBD1. The CDR3 sequence is 20 residues long. Trimming at V came to 3 bases and at J to 4 bases, leaving 19 bases not matched to a gene. The V gene's germline CDR1 is SGHRS and CDR2 YFSETQ. Here the CDR3 reads CASSCLPGQGEYACTGELFF. The CDR3 DNA is TGCGCCAGCAGCTGCCTTCCGGGACAGGGTGAATACGCTTGCACCGGGGAGCTGTTTTTT.

The chain joins TRBV7-8 to TRBJ2-5; TRBD2 might be the D (6 bases). From germline, CDR1 is SGHVS and CDR2 FQNEAQ. The CDR3 loop spans 14 amino acids. Trimming took 2 bases from V and 2 from J, leaving 9 bases between them. The CDR3 protein is CASSLRAGQETQYF. The CDR3 DNA is TGTGCCAGCAGCTTACGAGCGGGTCAAGAGACCCAGTACTTC.

Of note for this clone: This CDR3 is also generated by other DNA sequences in the sample. The rearrangement joins TRBV12-3 or TRBV12-4 to TRBJ1-5; no clear D. This CDR3 has 13 residues. Trimming took off 2 bases at V and 5 bases at J, with 7 bases between the two ends. Here the CDR3 reads CASSLRGDQPQHF. The CDR3 DNA reads as TGTGCCAGCAGTTTACGCGGGGATCAGCCCCAGCATTTT.

The CDR3: CASSIANRENYGYTF. CDR3 nucleotides: TGTGCCAGTAGTATAGCGAACAGGGAGAACTATGGCTACACCTTC. The V gene is TRBV19, the J gene TRBJ1-2; possible D gene TRBD1, 6 bases. Germline assignment: CDR1 LNHDA and CDR2 SQIVND (reference sequence). This CDR3 is 15 amino acids long. The V gene lost 1 base and the J gene lost 2 bases, with 11 bases spanning the gap.

The chain joins TRBV7-3 to TRBJ2-1; 7 nucleotides align to TRBD1. V lost 1 base, J lost 9 bases, and 9 bases stayed unmatched. Germline-derived CDR1 and CDR2 are SGHTA and FQGTGA. This CDR3 region has 15 residues. The CDR3 loop is CASSLNTGAYTEQFF. The CDR3 nucleotides read TGTGCCAGCAGCTTAAATACAGGGGCCTATACTGAGCAGTTCTTC.

The V call is TRBV19, the J call TRBJ1-1, with 7 nucleotides matching TRBD1. Looked up from germline, CDR1 is LNHDA and CDR2 is SQIVND (reference sequence). The J segment lost 4 bases and the V segment lost 3 bases, leaving 5 bases of the junction unmatched. This CDR3 region has 14 residues. CDR3 protein: CASSIGDRLTEAFF. CDR3 in DNA: TGTGCCAGTAGTATCGGGGACAGACTCACTGAAGCTTTCTTT. The complete variable domain, with remaining parts taken from reference TRBV19 and TRBJ1-1, reads DGGITQSPKYLFRKEGQNVTLSCEQNLNHDAMYWYRQDPGQGLRLIYYSQIVNDFQKGDIAEGYSVSREKKESFPLTVTSAQKNPTAFYLCASSIGDRLTEAFFGQGTRLTVV.